Presented here are 30 T cell receptor beta chains from one specimen sequenced in a study of blood T cell repertoires in COVID-19. Sequenced by immunoSEQ multiplex PCR; TCRdb stores in-frame clones only, minus some. The table shows about 250,000 clones, with about 88% occurring only once. Sequences were obtained from peripheral blood. These receptors were collected from a woman between 35 and 50 years old who had recovered from COVID-19.

CDR3 bases: TGTGCCAGTAGTGTTACAGGGGCCACTGAAGCTTTCTTT. Protein product: CASSVTGATEAFF. The V gene is TRBV19, the J gene TRBJ1-1; 7 bases fit TRBD1. Germline CDR1 and CDR2: LNHDA and SQIVND (reference sequence). This CDR3 comprises 13 residues. Trimming at V came to 5 bases and at J to 4 bases, leaving 4 bases not matched to a gene.

The chain joins TRBV27 to TRBJ1-5; the D is unclear. Trimming took 5 bases from V and 5 from J, leaving 13 bases between them. Germline V gene data show CDR1 as MNHEY and CDR2 as SMNVEV (reference sequence). This CDR3 has 14 amino acids. In nucleotides, the CDR3 is TGTGCCAGCAGTCCCCGCGGGCGAGATCAGCCCCAGCATTTT. The encoded protein is CASSPRGRDQPQHF.

The chain employs TRBV27 and TRBJ1-5; 7 bases agree with TRBD1. V shed 7 bases and J 5 bases; nucleotides not matched to a gene: 14. The CDR3 has 16 amino acids. CDR1 and CDR2 (germline): MNHEY, SMNVEV (reference sequence). DNA for the CDR3: TGTGCCAGCACCCCAGGGGGAGTTTGGGGAGATCAGCCCCAGCATTTT. Its translation is CASTPGGVWGDQPQHF.

In this sample, this clone turned up once. V gene TRBV11-3 combines with J gene TRBJ2-1, with 9 bases matching TRBD2. CDR3 length: 16 residues. The ends lost 1 base at V and 5 bases at J; junction bases unmatched: 6. Germline CDR1 reads SGHNT; CDR2 reads YENEEA. CDR3 nucleotide sequence: TGTGCCAGCAGCTTAGCCCGGACTAGCGCTGACAATGAGCAGTTCTTC. Its translation: CASSLARTSADNEQFF.

The chain employs TRBV5-6 and TRBJ2-3; the match to TRBD2 covers 7 bases. From germline, CDR1 is SGHDT and CDR2 YYEEEE. The CDR3 is 19 amino acids. After removal of 2 bases from V and 1 base from J, the junction contained 16 bases not matched to a gene. The CDR3 DNA follows: TGTGCCAGCAGCTTAATCCTATCGGTGGGAGGGCTTGGCACAGATACGCAGTATTTT. Amino acids: CASSLILSVGGLGTDTQYF.

The rearrangement joins TRBV29-1 to TRBJ1-1; 8 bases are shared with TRBD1. The germline V gene has CDR1 SQVTM and CDR2 ANQGSEA. CDR3 length equals 14 residues. V gave up 6 bases and J gave up 4 bases; unmatched junction bases: 10. CDR3 sequence (DNA): TGCAGCGTAGCCCAGGGGGCCCGGGGCACTGAAGCTTTCTTT. Its protein product is CSVAQGARGTEAFF. Full variable domain (outside the CDR3, taken from reference TRBV29-1 and TRBJ1-1): SAVISQKPSRDICQRGTSLTIQCQVDSQVTMMFWYRQQPGQSLTLIATANQGSEATYESGFVIDKFPISRPNLTFSTLTVSNMSPEDSSIYLCSVAQGARGTEAFFGQGTRLTVV.

This chain links TRBV7-3 with TRBJ2-7; the match to TRBD2 covers 11 bases. Germline assignment: CDR1 SGHTA and CDR2 FQGTGA. The J segment lost 3 bases and the V segment lost 1 base, leaving 2 bases of the junction unmatched. This CDR3 has 15 amino acids. The CDR3, as DNA: TGTGCCAGCAGCTTAAGAGGGACTAGCGGCTACGAGCAGTACTTC. Translating gives CASSLRGTSGYEQYF.

V is TRBV9 and J is TRBJ2-1; 7 positions match TRBD2. The CDR3 totals 15 residues. From germline, CDR1 is SGDLS and CDR2 YYNGEE. V lost 2 bases, J lost 0 bases, and 2 bases stayed unmatched. The CDR3 bases are TGTGCCAGCAGCGTGGGACTAAGCTCCTACAATGAGCAGTTCTTC. It codes for CASSVGLSSYNEQFF.

In this sample, this clone turned up once. The chain links TRBV7-3 to TRBJ2-5, with a weak D call TRBD2 (6 bases). The germline CDR1 and CDR2 sequences are SGHTA and FQGTGA. The CDR3 runs to 14 residues. V lost 5 bases, J lost 2 bases, and 12 bases lay in between. The CDR3 loop reads CASSPAAGQETQYF. CDR3 bases: TGTGCCAGCAGCCCCGCCGCGGGACAAGAGACCCAGTACTTC.

This chain links TRBV6-5 with TRBJ1-1; TRBD1 aligns across 10 bases. J lost 6 bases, V lost 7 bases, and 5 bases had no gene match. CDR1 is MNHEY and CDR2 is SVGAGI in the germline V gene. The CDR3 runs 13 residues. CDR3 DNA sequence: TGTGCCAGCACCCTGACAGGGGGCGCTGAAGCTTTCTTT. The encoded protein is CASTLTGGAEAFF.

The chain carries TRBV5-1 and TRBJ1-3; weak D call: TRBD1 (5 bases). The CDR3 consists of 15 residues. Germline V gene sequence: CDR1 SGHRS, CDR2 YFSETQ. Between the trimmed V and J ends, which lost 4 bases and 0 bases, there was a span of 11 bases. Here the CDR3 DNA reads TGCGCCAGCAGCCCCTCAGGGATCTCTGGAAACACCATATATTTT. This encodes CASSPSGISGNTIYF.

The V and J genes are TRBV11-3 and TRBJ2-5; D possibly corresponds to TRBD2 (5 bases). The length of the CDR3 is 15 residues. V dropped 7 bases and J dropped 7 bases, with 22 bases sitting between them. Germline CDR1 and CDR2: SGHNT and YENEEA. CDR3 residues: CASKKAWVTGRTQYF. CDR3 sequence (DNA): TGTGCCAGCAAAAAGGCTTGGGTCACGGGGAGGACCCAGTACTTC.

The gene calls are TRBV21-1 and TRBJ2-7; the tabulated D call, TRBD2, remains unverified against the DNA. TRBV21-1 is a listed pseudogene. CDR3 length: 14 residues. Written as DNA, the CDR3 is TGTGCCAGCAGCGCCCTGGGACTGACCTACGAGCAGTACTTC. This encodes CASSALGLTYEQYF.

The chain uses TRBV7-2 and TRBJ2-3; 7 nucleotides agree with TRBD2. After removal of 1 base from V and 1 base from J, the junction contained 5 bases not matched to a gene. The CDR3 has 16 amino acids. CDR1 is SGHTA, CDR2 FQGNSA, per germline. CDR3 protein: CASSLGKAGRTDTQYF. The CDR3 region has the DNA TGTGCCAGCAGCTTAGGCAAAGCGGGGCGCACAGATACGCAGTATTTT.

The DNA for the CDR3 is TGTGCCTGGGATACAGGGTTGAACACTGAAGCTTTCTTT. It translates to CAWDTGLNTEAFF. The V and J genes are TRBV30 and TRBJ1-1, with D possibly TRBD1 on 6 matching bases. Germline lookup yields CDR1 GTSNPN and CDR2 SVGIG (reference sequence). The germline V and J ends were trimmed by 5 bases and 0 bases, with 10 bases remaining between them. There are 13 residues in the CDR3. The whole variable domain, filled in from reference TRBV30 and TRBJ1-1, reads SQTIHQWPATLVQPVGSPLSLECTVEGTSNPNLYWYRQAAGRGLQLLFYSVGIGQISSEVPQNLSASRPQDRQFILSSKKLLLSDSGFYLCAWDTGLNTEAFFGQGTRLTVV.

The chain couples TRBV11-3 to TRBJ2-1; unclear D gene. CDR3 length equals 14 residues. CDR1 SGHNT and CDR2 YENEEA come from the germline V gene. Trimming pared 0 bases from V and 7 bases from J, leaving 10 bases between. The CDR3 region has the DNA TGTGCCAGCAGCTTAGACCCACTGTGGAATGAGCAGTTCTTC. This encodes CASSLDPLWNEQFF.

As to this clone: Other DNA variants within this sample encode the same CDR3. The chain recombines TRBV7-9 with TRBJ1-1; D may be TRBD1 (6 bases). The CDR3 contains 14 residues. The germline gives CDR1 SEHNR, CDR2 FQNEAQ (reference sequence). V shed 2 bases and J shed 4 bases, with 11 bases lying between them. In DNA, the CDR3 is TGTGCCAGCAGCTTAAATAGGGGGGGCACTGAAGCTTTCTTT. Its protein product is CASSLNRGGTEAFF.

This sequence joins TRBV5-6 and TRBJ1-5; D is possibly TRBD1 (5 bases). The CDR3 length is 14 residues. Trimming shortened V by 4 bases and J by 7 bases, and 15 bases separated the two germline ends. Looked up from germline, CDR1 is SGHDT and CDR2 is YYEEEE. Written as DNA, the CDR3 is TGTGCCAGCAGCAAAGGGGTGCTAGGGCAGCCCCAGCATTTT. Translation: CASSKGVLGQPQHF. The full variable domain, with the rest looked up from reference TRBV5-6 and TRBJ1-5, is DAGVTQSPTHLIKTRGQQVTLRCSPKSGHDTVSWYQQALGQGPQFIFQYYEEEERQRGNFPDRFSGHQFPNYSSELNVNALLLGDSALYLCASSKGVLGQPQHFGDGTRLSIL.

The chain is built from TRBV9 and TRBJ2-2; 13 bases line up with TRBD2. J was trimmed by 8 bases and V by 0 bases; bases with no gene match: 1. The CDR3 is 15 residues long. CDR1 is SGDLS, CDR2 YYNGEE, per germline. DNA of the CDR3: TGTGCCAGCAGCGTAGTGACTAGCGGGAGGGGGGAGCTGTTTTTT. Amino acid sequence: CASSVVTSGRGELFF.

This chain uses TRBV28 with TRBJ2-1, with D possibly TRBD2 on 6 matching bases. Germline-derived CDR1 and CDR2 are MDHEN and SYDVKM. This CDR3 is built from 14 residues. Deletions cut 3 bases from V and 9 bases from J, with 15 bases between. The CDR3 sequence: CASSFGQRRGEQFF. The CDR3, as DNA: TGTGCCAGCAGTTTTGGGCAACGGAGGGGTGAGCAGTTCTTC. Filled out from reference TRBV28 and TRBJ2-1, the complete variable domain reads DVKVTQSSRYLVKRTGEKVFLECVQDMDHENMFWYRQDPGLGLRLIYFSYDVKMKEKGDIPEGYSVSREKKERFSLILESASTNQTSMYLCASSFGQRRGEQFFGPGTRLTVL.

V and J are TRBV18 and TRBJ1-4; a weak D match, TRBD1 (5 bases). The CDR3 extends over 14 amino acids. Germline CDR1 reads KGHSH; CDR2 reads LQKENI. The ends were cut back, 8 bases at V and 4 bases at J, with 14 bases in the middle. The CDR3 is CASLGAQSNEKLFF. The CDR3 DNA reads TGTGCCAGCCTAGGGGCCCAGAGTAATGAAAAACTGTTTTTT.

V usage is TRBV10-3 and J usage is TRBJ2-3, with TRBD1 matching 9 bases. Germline V gene data show CDR1 as ENHRY and CDR2 as SYGVKD. The CDR3 runs 16 residues. V shed 4 bases and J 0 bases; nucleotides not matched to a gene: 5. In nucleotides, the CDR3 is TGTGCCATCAGTGGGAGGGGGACAGGGAGCACAGATACGCAGTATTTT. Amino acids: CAISGRGTGSTDTQYF.

CDR3 coding DNA: TGTGCCAGCAGCGTAGGAGGCTCTAATGAAAAACTGTTTTTT. Protein: CASSVGGSNEKLFF. V usage is TRBV9 and J usage is TRBJ1-4; no clear D gene. Germline CDR1 SGDLS, CDR2 YYNGEE. The V end was cut by 0 bases, the J end by 3 bases, with 6 bases between. This CDR3 contains 14 residues.

The chain combines TRBV11-2 with TRBJ2-5; 16 bases are shared with TRBD2. V dropped 0 bases and J dropped 5; count of bases not matched to a gene: 6. Germline CDR1 SGHAT, CDR2 FQNNGV. The CDR3 consists of 18 residues. The CDR3 sequence is CASSLDGTSGRAWETQYF. The CDR3 DNA reads as TGTGCCAGCAGCTTAGATGGGACTAGCGGGAGGGCCTGGGAGACCCAGTACTTC.

The V gene is TRBV6-1, the J gene TRBJ2-1, with TRBD2 matching 12 bases. Looked up from germline, CDR1 is MNHNS and CDR2 is SASEGT. CDR3 size: 14 residues. V gave up 2 bases and J gave up 12 bases; unmatched junction bases: 5. The CDR3 nucleotides are TGTGCCAGCAGTGAACCTAGCGGGAGGGTGCGGCAGTTCTTC. Translating it yields CASSEPSGRVRQFF.

The chain combines TRBV27 with TRBJ2-3; D gene unclear. Germline CDR1 reads MNHEY; CDR2 reads SMNVEV (reference sequence). V shed 5 bases and J shed 4 bases, with 7 bases lying between them. The CDR3 loop spans 12 amino acids. CDR3 in DNA: TGTGCCAGCAGTCTCCCCGCAGATACGCAGTATTTT. Residues: CASSLPADTQYF.

CDR3 DNA: TGTGCCATCAGTAGGGACAATTACGAGCAGTACGTC. It translates to CAISRDNYEQYV. The chain is built from TRBV10-3 and TRBJ2-7; tentative D call: TRBD1 (6 bases). Deletions cut 5 bases from V and 4 bases from J, with 9 bases between. Germline V gene data show CDR1 as ENHRY and CDR2 as SYGVKD. This CDR3 has 12 residues.

The V and J genes are TRBV9 and TRBJ1-3; TRBD1 matches 7 bases. CDR3 size: 16 residues. V shed 3 bases, J shed 4 bases, and the junction held 10 bases outside the gene matches. Germline V gene lookup returns CDR1 SGDLS and CDR2 YYNGEE. DNA of the CDR3: TGTGCCAGCAGCGCAGACCTAACAGGGGCGGGAAACACCATATATTTT. Translation gives CASSADLTGAGNTIYF.

The rearrangement joins TRBV5-1 to TRBJ2-1, with D perhaps matching TRBD1 (6 bases). The CDR3 covers 16 residues. CDR1 and CDR2 from the germline V gene are SGHRS and YFSETQ. V gave up 0 bases and J gave up 2 bases, with 12 bases separating them. The chain's CDR3 is CASSLAPRDTYNEQFF. The CDR3 bases are TGCGCCAGCAGCTTGGCTCCCCGGGACACCTACAATGAGCAGTTCTTC.

The chain uses TRBV9 and TRBJ2-2; 8 nucleotides agree with TRBD2. After removal of 2 bases from V and 5 bases from J, the junction contained 5 bases not matched to a gene. The CDR3 has 15 residues. Per the germline V gene, CDR1 is SGDLS and CDR2 is YYNGEE. For the CDR3, the DNA is TGTGCCAGCAGCGTCACGGCGGGAGGTACCGGGGAGCTGTTTTTT. It yields the protein CASSVTAGGTGELFF. Filled out from reference TRBV9 and TRBJ2-2, the complete variable domain reads DSGVTQTPKHLITATGQRVTLRCSPRSGDLSVYWYQQSLDQGLQFLIQYYNGEERAKGNILERFSAQQFPDLHSELNLSSLELGDSALYFCASSVTAGGTGELFFGEGSRLTVL.